The source of this TCR beta chain is a study of vaccination effects on CD4 cells after COVID-19. Study-level background: Under the ViraFEST assay, PBMC were stimulated with viral peptide pools so that antigen-specific CD4+ T cells expanded. Sequencing was performed afterwards. Post-vaccine sampling occurred a median 72 days after the second dose.

CD4+ T cell isolation took place after 10 days of culture. Vaccination of participants consisted of two doses of either the BNT162b2 or mRNA-1273 vaccine. The healthy vaccine recipients, who had no prior SARS-CoV-2 infection, showed negative nucleocapsid antibodies. Profiling relied on immunoSEQ multiplex PCR, and the TCRdb table lists in-frame clones only, not all of them. The profile shows about 40,000 clones, around 71% of them singletons. Remarks on this clone: Its cognate antigen is unknown.

Source: CD4+ T cells from PBMCs cultured without peptide, taken after COVID-19 vaccination. The sequence derives from a human donor who received a COVID-19 vaccine.

CDR3 bases: TGTGCCAGCAAAGGTTTATCAAGTGGCTCGGGAATAGCGGGGAGATACAATGAGCAGTTCTTC. Its translation is CASKGLSSGSGIAGRYNEQFF. The rearrangement joins TRBV3-1 (or the pseudogene TRBV3-2) to TRBJ2-1, with 8 positions matching TRBD2. The CDR3 has 21 amino acids. The V segment lost 7 bases and the J segment 4 bases; nucleotides outside the gene matches: 27. Germline CDR1 and CDR2: LGHDT and YNNKEL (reference sequence).